The 2 T cell receptor beta chains below come from one sample, sequenced in a study of blood T cell repertoires in COVID-19. Generated by immunoSEQ multiplex PCR, the TCRdb table keeps only in-frame clones and is missing some. The sample shows around 250,000 clones, over 75% of them seen only once. The sequenced sample consisted of peripheral blood. These receptors originate from a human donor in a cohort sampled during active COVID-19.

This rearrangement joins TRBV2 to TRBJ2-5; D not resolved. Trimming removed 7 bases from V and 2 bases from J, with 5 bases in between. This CDR3 comprises 11 residues. From germline, CDR1 is SNHLY and CDR2 FYNNEI. The CDR3 spells CASNLQETQYF. Written as DNA, the CDR3 is TGTGCCAGCAATCTACAAGAGACCCAGTACTTC.

The chain employs TRBV28 and TRBJ2-3; 9 bases map to TRBD2. The ends lost 2 bases at V and 0 bases at J; junction bases unmatched: 12. Germline CDR1 and CDR2: MDHEN and SYDVKM. The length of the CDR3 is 19 residues. The CDR3 region has the DNA TGTGCCAGCAGTTTACAGCGGGGGGCTCCAACCCTAAGCACAGATACGCAGTATTTT. It yields the protein CASSLQRGAPTLSTDTQYF.